The 21 T cell receptor beta chains below come from one sample, sequenced in a study of T cell changes during pregnancy in multiple sclerosis. Assay: immunoSEQ multiplex PCR; the TCRdb copy retains only in-frame clones and omits some. Here the sample spans approximately 42,000 clones, about 85% being singletons. Sequenced here: CD4+ T cells from peripheral blood mononuclear cells, sampled before pregnancy. The receptors were sampled from a female donor with multiple sclerosis, enrolled in a pregnancy study.

This clone is a singleton in its sample. The chain links TRBV20-1 to TRBJ1-1; D not resolved. CDR1 is DFQATT, CDR2 SNEGSKA, per germline (reference sequence). The CDR3 loop spans 11 amino acids. Trimming shortened V by 4 bases and J by 10 bases, and 13 bases separated the two germline ends. CDR3 amino acids: CSAIPGFGAFF. For the CDR3, the DNA is TGCAGTGCTATCCCTGGTTTCGGAGCTTTCTTT.

The rearrangement joins TRBV7-2 to TRBJ1-1; TRBD1 matches at 8 bases. The CDR3 runs 15 residues. Germline V gives CDR1 SGHTA, CDR2 FQGNSA. Losses at the gene ends were 5 bases for V and 1 base for J; bases not matched to a gene: 6. In nucleotides, the CDR3 is TGTGCCAGCAGCCGCGGACAGGGCTGGAACACTGAAGCTTTCTTT. It yields the protein CASSRGQGWNTEAFF.

This chain connects TRBV6-5 to TRBJ2-7, with D perhaps matching TRBD2 (6 bases). The CDR3 is 14 residues long. V was clipped by 5 bases and J by 3 bases, with 14 bases between them. CDR1 is MNHEY, CDR2 SVGAGI, per germline. CDR3 protein: CASSGSSEYYEQYF. Here the CDR3 DNA reads TGTGCCAGCAGTGGGTCTAGCGAGTACTACGAGCAGTACTTC.

The V and J genes are TRBV6-6 and TRBJ1-5; unclear D gene. The CDR3 totals 15 residues. The germline V and J ends were trimmed by 5 bases and 0 bases, with 11 bases remaining between them. Germline V lookup: CDR1 MNHNY, CDR2 SVGAGI (reference sequence). CDR3 protein: CASSPVVNSNQPQHF. The CDR3 DNA is TGTGCCAGCAGTCCCGTAGTGAATAGCAATCAGCCCCAGCATTTT.

V gene TRBV7-3 combines with J gene TRBJ1-1; 9 bases fit TRBD1. From germline, CDR1 is SGHTA and CDR2 FQGTGA. Trimming at V came to 5 bases and at J to 1 base, leaving 2 bases not matched to a gene. This CDR3 is built from 14 residues. The CDR3 DNA sequence: TGTGCCAGCAGCCTGGGACAGGGGAACACTGAAGCTTTCTTT. The encoded protein is CASSLGQGNTEAFF.

The chain has TRBV10-3 and TRBJ1-2; 9 nucleotides agree with TRBD1. The V gene end was trimmed by 5 bases and the J gene end by 4 bases; junction bases not matched to a gene: 5. The V gene's germline CDR1 is ENHRY and CDR2 SYGVKD. This CDR3 spans 14 amino acids. Here the CDR3 DNA reads TGTGCCATCAGTCCGGGACAGGGCCCCTATGGCTACACCTTC. It codes for CAISPGQGPYGYTF.

The chain uses TRBV11-1 and TRBJ1-1; D is ambiguous. The CDR3 consists of 18 residues. CDR1 and CDR2 from the germline V gene are SGHAT and FQDESV (reference sequence). The V end lost 1 base, the J end lost 0 bases, and 18 bases lay between the germline ends. As DNA, the CDR3 is TGTGCCAGCAGCTTAGTGGCGGGTCACTACCTGGTGAACACTGAAGCTTTCTTT. It codes for CASSLVAGHYLVNTEAFF.

The V call is TRBV5-1, the J call TRBJ2-5, with 8 bases lining up with TRBD1. Unmatched junction bases numbered 3, after V lost 0 bases and J lost 2 bases. This CDR3 is built from 15 residues. CDR1 SGHRS and CDR2 YFSETQ come from the germline V gene. The CDR3 bases are TGCGCCAGCAGCTTGGGGACAGGGCATCAAGAGACCCAGTACTTC. As protein: CASSLGTGHQETQYF.

The V and J genes are TRBV7-2 and TRBJ2-5; TRBD2 might be the D (5 bases). CDR1 is SGHTA, CDR2 FQGNSA, per germline. V lost 5 bases to trimming and J lost 2 bases, with 12 bases between them. The CDR3 has 14 amino acids. The CDR3 sequence: CASSRSGSQETQYF. The CDR3 DNA follows: TGTGCCAGCAGCCGTTCGGGGAGTCAAGAGACCCAGTACTTC. The full variable domain, completed using reference TRBV7-2 and TRBJ2-5, is GAGVSQSPSNKVTEKGKDVELRCDPISGHTALYWYRQSLGQGLEFLIYFQGNSAPDKSGLPSDRFSAERTGGSVSTLTIQRTQQEDSAVYLCASSRSGSQETQYFGPGTRLLVL.

V gene TRBV7-6 combines with J gene TRBJ2-3; no clear D. This CDR3 is built from 17 residues. Trimming cost V 1 base and J 2 bases, with 16 bases left between them. Looked up from germline, CDR1 is SGHVS and CDR2 is FNYEAQ. The CDR3 protein is CASSLELSRRITDTQYF. The CDR3, as DNA: TGTGCCAGCAGCTTAGAGCTGAGTAGGAGAATCACAGATACGCAGTATTTT.

The chain is built from TRBV18 and TRBJ1-5, with 8 nucleotides matching TRBD1. The CDR3 covers 15 residues. Unmatched junction bases numbered 7, after V lost 2 bases and J lost 7 bases. Germline V CDR1 and CDR2: KGHSH, LQKENI. The chain's CDR3 is CASSPNGQGRQPQHF. CDR3 sequence (DNA): TGTGCCAGCTCACCAAATGGACAGGGCCGGCAGCCCCAGCATTTT. Using reference TRBV18 and TRBJ1-5 for the parts outside the CDR3, the full variable domain is NAGVMQNPRHLVRRRGQEARLRCSPMKGHSHVYWYRQLPEEGLKFMVYLQKENIIDESGMPKERFSAEFPKEGPSILRIQQVVRGDSAAYFCASSPNGQGRQPQHFGDGTRLSIL.

The chain recombines TRBV2 with TRBJ1-5, with D possibly TRBD1 on 6 matching bases. The CDR3 totals 14 residues. V was cut by 8 bases and J by 0 bases, with 11 bases left in between. Germline V gene data show CDR1 as SNHLY and CDR2 as FYNNEI. CDR3 residues: CASSYRDSNQPQHF. The DNA of the CDR3 is TGTGCCAGCTCGTACAGGGATAGCAATCAGCCCCAGCATTTT.

The V gene is TRBV4-1, the J gene TRBJ2-3, with 9 bases that match TRBD2. This CDR3 region has 16 residues. CDR1 is MGHRA, CDR2 YSYEKL, per germline. Losses at the gene ends were 2 bases for V and 4 bases for J; bases not matched to a gene: 7. The CDR3 sequence is CASSQSTVAGADTQYF. CDR3 in DNA: TGCGCCAGCAGCCAAAGTACGGTAGCGGGAGCAGATACGCAGTATTTT.

The genes are TRBV2 and TRBJ2-2, with 7 bases matching TRBD1. This CDR3 spans 15 amino acids. V was pared by 6 bases and J by 0 bases, with 4 bases of the junction left unmatched. Germline CDR1 and CDR2: SNHLY and FYNNEI. For the CDR3, the DNA is TGTGCCAGCAGGGGACAGATATCGAACACCGGGGAGCTGTTTTTT. Amino acids: CASRGQISNTGELFF.

The chain links TRBV6-5 to TRBJ1-5; D gene unclear. V lost 0 bases, J lost 7 bases, and 7 bases lay in between. Germline V gene data show CDR1 as MNHEY and CDR2 as SVGAGI. The CDR3 spans 13 residues. The DNA for the CDR3 is TGTGCCAGCAGTTACTCGCGGGAACAGCCCCAGCATTTT. Residues: CASSYSREQPQHF.

The chain employs TRBV4-2 and TRBJ1-3, with 7 positions matching TRBD1. The CDR3 loop spans 15 amino acids. The germline gives CDR1 LGHNA, CDR2 YNFKEQ. J lost 0 bases, V lost 2 bases, and 1 base had no gene match. The CDR3 is CASSQRDSSGNTIYF. For the CDR3, the DNA is TGTGCCAGCAGCCAAAGGGACAGCTCTGGAAACACCATATATTTT.

This clone appeared once. The chain carries TRBV7-3 and TRBJ1-2; 7 bases match TRBD1. The V and J ends lost 4 bases and 2 bases, in that order; junction bases with no gene match: 1. The germline gives CDR1 SGHTA, CDR2 FQGTGA. This CDR3 has 13 amino acids. For the CDR3, the DNA is TGTGCCAGCAGCTCACAGGGGAACTATGGCTACACCTTC. Translating it yields CASSSQGNYGYTF.

The chain uses TRBV7-2 and TRBJ2-1; 8 bases are a match to TRBD1. J gave up 11 bases and V 2 bases, and 8 bases lay outside the gene matches. The V gene's germline CDR1 is SGHTA and CDR2 FQGNSA. This CDR3 is built from 14 residues. CDR3 nucleotide sequence: TGTGCCAGCAGCTTACTAGGACAGGGAGGCCAGCAGTTCTTC. Translating gives CASSLLGQGGQQFF.

V usage is TRBV7-2 and J usage is TRBJ2-3; D is undetermined. V dropped 1 base and J dropped 4 bases, with 15 bases sitting between them. From germline, CDR1 is SGHTA and CDR2 FQGNSA. The CDR3 is 16 amino acids. CDR3 nucleotide sequence: TGTGCCAGCAGCTTAGGAGTGAGTGCCAAAGCAGATACGCAGTATTTT. Amino acid sequence: CASSLGVSAKADTQYF.

The chain carries TRBV30 and TRBJ1-4; possible D gene TRBD1, 5 bases. Trimming removed 1 base from V and 8 bases from J, with 8 bases in between. This CDR3 has 12 residues. Per germline, CDR1 GTSNPN and CDR2 SVGIG (reference sequence). The CDR3 protein is CAWSEGIEKLFF. Written as DNA, the CDR3 is TGTGCCTGGAGTGAGGGGATCGAAAAACTGTTTTTT.

V usage is TRBV5-8 and J usage is TRBJ2-6, with 8 bases fitting TRBD1. The CDR3 totals 18 residues. The junction had 11 bases not matched to a gene; V was cut back by 3 bases and J by 3 bases. The germline CDR1 and CDR2 sequences are SGHTS and YDEGEE. CDR3: CASSSWTGLVDGANVLTF. In DNA, the CDR3 is TGTGCCAGCAGCTCTTGGACAGGGTTGGTCGATGGGGCCAACGTCCTGACTTTC.